What follows are 10 T cell receptor beta chains derived from one specimen sequenced in a study of shared clonotypes between healthy human individuals. Profiled with immunoSEQ multiplex PCR; TCRdb holds only in-frame clones, not every one. Among fewer than 2.5 million clones listed, 93% were seen once. Sequenced: naive CD4+ T cells from PBMCs. Subset: CD45RA+ positively selected. The receptors were sampled from a man in his late teens or twenties in good health. Some clones in this sample may be carry-over from other donors' samples.

The chain has TRBV6-1 and TRBJ1-3; D gene unclear. The CDR3 totals 17 residues. V was clipped by 2 bases and J by 0 bases, with 14 bases between them. The V gene's germline CDR1 is MNHNS and CDR2 SASEGT. The DNA for the CDR3 is TGTGCCAGCAGTGAACGGAAGGGCTCCATCTCTGGAAACACCATATATTTT. Translated, it gives CASSERKGSISGNTIYF.

This clone was observed once. The chain is built from TRBV9 and TRBJ1-2; 7 nucleotides align to TRBD1. This CDR3 is 13 amino acids long. Trimming cost V 6 bases and J 5 bases; bases outside gene matches: 7. From germline, CDR1 is SGDLS and CDR2 YYNGEE. The CDR3 protein is CASNNRGGYGYTF. In nucleotides, the CDR3 is TGTGCCAGCAACAACAGGGGCGGTTATGGCTACACCTTC.

The rearrangement joins TRBV4-1 to TRBJ2-1, with 7 bases matching TRBD2. The CDR3 spans 18 residues. In germline, CDR1 is MGHRA, CDR2 YSYEKL. The trim removed 1 base at V and 3 bases at J, leaving 12 bases unmatched. CDR3 DNA: TGCGCCAGCAGCCAAGGTCCCCTGGCGGGAGTCGTCTACAATGAGCAGTTCTTC. This encodes CASSQGPLAGVVYNEQFF.

The genes are TRBV27 and TRBJ2-3; TRBD1 matches 9 bases. The CDR3 contains 15 residues. The J segment lost 4 bases and the V segment lost 3 bases, leaving 5 bases of the junction unmatched. Per the germline V gene, CDR1 is MNHEY and CDR2 is SMNVEV (reference sequence). The CDR3, as DNA: TGTGCCAGCAGTTTCTGGGGACAGGGATCAGATACGCAGTATTTT. Amino acid sequence: CASSFWGQGSDTQYF.

V is TRBV30 and J is TRBJ2-7, with 12 bases matching TRBD2. CDR1 is GTSNPN, CDR2 SVGIG, per germline (reference sequence). The CDR3 contains 15 residues. V lost 4 bases to trimming and J lost 2 bases; unmatched junction nucleotides: 6. The CDR3 is CAWTLAGGVTYEQYF. The DNA of the CDR3 is TGTGCCTGGACACTAGCGGGAGGCGTAACCTACGAGCAGTACTTC. Full variable domain (outside the CDR3, taken from reference TRBV30 and TRBJ2-7): SQTIHQWPATLVQPVGSPLSLECTVEGTSNPNLYWYRQAAGRGLQLLFYSVGIGQISSEVPQNLSASRPQDRQFILSSKKLLLSDSGFYLCAWTLAGGVTYEQYFGPGTRLTVT.

This chain joins TRBV7-9 and TRBJ2-5; 9 nucleotides match TRBD1. This CDR3 spans 16 amino acids. Trimming removed 5 bases from V and 7 bases from J; junction bases left unmatched: 14. The germline V gene has CDR1 SEHNR and CDR2 FQNEAQ (reference sequence). CDR3 coding DNA: TGTGCCAGCAGCCCGTTCCTGACAGGGGGAAGTGGGACCCAGTACTTC. It encodes CASSPFLTGGSGTQYF.

J is TRBJ2-5 and V is TRBV7-3, with TRBD2 identical over 8 bases. J lost 5 bases, V lost 9 bases, and 8 bases had no gene match. The CDR3 runs 13 residues. CDR1 is SGHTA and CDR2 is FQGTGA in the germline V gene. The chain's CDR3 is CASAAGGVETQYF. CDR3 nucleotides: TGTGCCAGTGCCGCCGGGGGGGTTGAGACCCAGTACTTC.

The genes are TRBV25-1 and TRBJ1-2; D is unresolved. This CDR3 spans 13 amino acids. Trimming removed 2 bases from V and 8 bases from J, with 12 bases in between. The germline CDR1 and CDR2 sequences are MGHDK and SYGVNS. The CDR3 reads CASSENQVWGYTF. The CDR3 DNA is TGTGCCAGCAGTGAAAACCAGGTCTGGGGCTACACCTTC.

Notes on this clone: This sample includes further DNA sequences coding for the same CDR3. The chain couples TRBV5-4 to TRBJ1-1; TRBD1 is a possible D gene (5 bases). From germline, CDR1 is SGHNT and CDR2 YYREEE (reference sequence). This CDR3 comprises 14 residues. The V end was cut by 1 base, the J end by 1 base, with 8 bases between. The CDR3 nucleotides are TGTGCCAGCAGCTTGAAGGGGAGGAACACTGAAGCTTTCTTT. Protein product: CASSLKGRNTEAFF.

The chain links TRBV5-1 to TRBJ2-1; 12 nucleotides line up with TRBD2. V lost 4 bases and J lost 5; bases outside the gene matches: 10. The CDR3 is made up of 17 amino acids. CDR1 is SGHRS, CDR2 YFSETQ, per germline. In nucleotides, the CDR3 is TGCGCCAGCAGCCCCGGACTAGCGGGACAGCCGAACAATGAGCAGTTCTTC. It yields the protein CASSPGLAGQPNNEQFF.